This paragraph covers one TCR beta chain sequence. Its cognate antigen has yet to be identified. Base qualities are missing; no much larger clone stands one base away. The data are from a study of T cell changes during pregnancy in multiple sclerosis (dated by TCRdb to between 2018 and 2021). In terms of the full investigation: In women with multiple sclerosis, the researchers looked at how the T cell repertoire shifted as pregnancy progressed.

Library generation was performed with the immunoSEQ multiplex PCR assay. TCRdb took this table from immuneACCESS and kept in-frame rearrangements with V and J called. Such tables lack part of the clones; where checked against another copy, unresolved V genes explain under half of the gap, and the rest is unexplained. The sample table records roughly 52,000 clones; 94% of these occur just once. The leading ten clones occupy 5.5% of the sample. The germline V gene supplies CDR1 MRHNA and CDR2 SNTAGT. V trim: 7 bases; J trim: 3 bases; unmatched bases: 7. From its cysteine to its phenylalanine, the CDR3 spans 15 amino acids. The kept DNA is CDR3 alone, 45 bases in frame from the first base.

Specimen: CD8+ T cells from peripheral blood mononuclear cells, collected before pregnancy. This receptor chain uses TRBV6-4 and TRBJ1-5, with 9 bases in between that match TRBD1. This TCR derives from a female donor with multiple sclerosis, enrolled in a pregnancy study. CDR3 loop: CASKIQGAPNQPQHF. The DNA sequence is as follows: TGTGCCAGCAAGATACAGGGGGCCCCCAATCAGCCCCAGCATTTT.